The following is a T cell receptor beta chain sequence with its context. Its specificity is not known. The data stem from a study of shared clonotypes between healthy human individuals. Study findings and constraints: The represented genetic and exposure-history diversity was limited by the small number of donors. Unshared clonotypes carried lower generation probabilities than those common to all four donors. Naive subsets typically showed greater estimated richness than memory subsets. What rarefaction showed was incomplete sorted-subset sequencing despite large depth.

The length of the CDR3 is 14 residues. The ends were cut back, 7 bases at V and 2 bases at J, with 14 bases in the middle. Germline CDR1 and CDR2: LNHDA and SQIVND (reference sequence). The data were produced by immunoSEQ multiplex PCR, yet TCRdb's version contains in-frame clones alone and is incomplete. This table holds roughly 1,100,000 clones, about 76% found once. Specimen: memory CD4+ T cells sorted from blood. The subset: CD45RA-negative fraction. This receptor was taken from a man aged 18 to 30 in good health. The chain links TRBV19 to TRBJ1-1; no clear D gene. The CDR3 reads CASKEWGSNTEAFF. In nucleotides, the CDR3 is TGTGCCAGTAAAGAATGGGGATCCAACACTGAAGCTTTCTTT.